One sample yielded the 31 T cell receptor beta chains listed below, sequenced in a study of cytomegalovirus exposure and HLA in healthy donors. Primers included in the PCR were 60 Vbeta and 13 Jbeta primers. Method: immunoSEQ multiplex PCR; TCRdb's copy keeps in-frame clones and lacks some. The data show 130,000 to 150,000 clones, 78% seen once. The sequenced sample was PBMCs. These receptors originate from a man in his forties in good health and CMV-seropositive.

V gene TRBV10-3 combines with J gene TRBJ2-1; 10 nucleotides align to TRBD2. The CDR3 sequence is 13 residues long. The V segment lost 6 bases and the J segment 9 bases; nucleotides outside the gene matches: 5. CDR1 ENHRY and CDR2 SYGVKD come from the germline V gene. The CDR3 DNA sequence: TGTGCCATCAGGGGACTAGCGCAGAGTGAGCAGTTCTTC. The encoded protein is CAIRGLAQSEQFF.

V gene TRBV28 combines with J gene TRBJ1-1; D may be TRBD1 (6 bases). With 6 bases removed from V and 0 bases from J, the gap between germline ends came to 14 bases. Germline values: CDR1 MDHEN, CDR2 SYDVKM. This CDR3 region has 15 residues. The CDR3 sequence is CASRIGGLMNTEAFF. The CDR3 region has the DNA TGTGCCAGCAGAATAGGGGGATTGATGAACACTGAAGCTTTCTTT.

This chain links TRBV19 with TRBJ2-2; 14 nucleotides line up with TRBD2. This CDR3 has 17 residues. Germline trimming cut 7 bases from V and 0 bases from J; bases unmatched to any gene: 4. Germline V gene sequence: CDR1 LNHDA, CDR2 SQIVND (reference sequence). The CDR3 here is CASTGTSGRSNTGELFF. CDR3 in DNA: TGTGCCAGTACGGGGACTAGCGGGAGATCGAACACCGGGGAGCTGTTTTTT.

This chain links TRBV4-1 with TRBJ1-2; D is unclear. Trimming took 4 bases from V and 4 from J, leaving 16 bases between them. CDR3 length: 15 residues. Germline lookup yields CDR1 MGHRA and CDR2 YSYEKL. Here the CDR3 reads CASSPAMDGGYGYTF. CDR3 in DNA: TGCGCCAGCAGCCCCGCGATGGACGGAGGCTATGGCTACACCTTC.

The J gene is TRBJ2-1, the V gene TRBV7-2, with D maybe TRBD2 (6 bases). This CDR3 region has 17 residues. Per the germline V gene, CDR1 is SGHTA and CDR2 is FQGNSA. Trimming removed 4 bases from V and 0 bases from J, with 16 bases in between. The CDR3, as DNA: TGTGCCAGCAGCTCTAGGGACTCCCCGAGCTCCTACAATGAGCAGTTCTTC. It codes for CASSSRDSPSSYNEQFF.

The table lists this clone with a few counts. This sequence joins TRBV2 and TRBJ2-3, with 8 bases matching TRBD2. The germline gives CDR1 SNHLY, CDR2 FYNNEI. Unmatched junction bases numbered 8, after V lost 6 bases and J lost 6 bases. This CDR3 has 14 residues. The CDR3 coding sequence is TGTGCCAGCAGAGAGACTAGCGTTAAGGATACGCAGTATTTT. Protein sequence: CASRETSVKDTQYF.

This chain connects TRBV19 to TRBJ2-5, with D possibly TRBD2 on 6 matching bases. The CDR3 runs to 14 residues. CDR1 is LNHDA and CDR2 is SQIVND in the germline V gene (reference sequence). V was shortened by 5 bases and J by 4 bases, with 14 bases between the two germline ends. CDR3 coding DNA: TGTGCCAGTAGTCCCCTGGGGGGAGGAGAGACCCAGTACTTC. Its translation: CASSPLGGGETQYF. Looking up the rest from reference TRBV19 and TRBJ2-5 gives the full variable domain: DGGITQSPKYLFRKEGQNVTLSCEQNLNHDAMYWYRQDPGQGLRLIYYSQIVNDFQKGDIAEGYSVSREKKESFPLTVTSAQKNPTAFYLCASSPLGGGETQYFGPGTRLLVL.

The V gene is TRBV5-4, the J gene TRBJ2-5; TRBD1 agrees at 9 bases. J lost 4 bases, V lost 3 bases, and 7 bases had no gene match. Germline V lookup: CDR1 SGHNT, CDR2 YYREEE (reference sequence). The CDR3 contains 15 residues. CDR3 sequence: CASSSGTGNRETQYF. The CDR3 DNA follows: TGTGCCAGCAGCTCCGGGACAGGGAATCGAGAGACCCAGTACTTC.

The chain recombines TRBV6-5 with TRBJ2-2, with D possibly TRBD2 on 6 matching bases. Between the trimmed V and J ends, which lost 6 bases and 6 bases, there was a span of 11 bases. The CDR3 loop spans 13 amino acids. CDR1 is MNHEY, CDR2 SVGAGI, per germline. In DNA, the CDR3 is TGTGCCAGCAGGCCTCGGAGGGCCGGGGAGCTGTTTTTT. It translates to CASRPRRAGELFF.

This chain links TRBV5-6 with TRBJ2-3, with TRBD2 as a possible D gene (5 bases). This CDR3 has 14 residues. CDR1 is SGHDT, CDR2 YYEEEE, per germline. Trimming cost V 4 bases and J 5 bases, with 14 bases left between them. CDR3 amino acids: CASSPSLGRDTQYF. DNA for the CDR3: TGTGCCAGCAGCCCTAGCCTCGGCAGAGATACGCAGTATTTT. Together with reference TRBV5-6 and TRBJ2-3, the CDR3 gives the full variable domain: DAGVTQSPTHLIKTRGQQVTLRCSPKSGHDTVSWYQQALGQGPQFIFQYYEEEERQRGNFPDRFSGHQFPNYSSELNVNALLLGDSALYLCASSPSLGRDTQYFGPGTRLTVL.

This rearrangement joins TRBV18 to TRBJ2-7, with 10 bases matching TRBD1. The V gene's germline CDR1 is KGHSH and CDR2 LQKENI. The CDR3 totals 15 residues. V gave up 6 bases and J gave up 2 bases; unmatched junction bases: 7. CDR3 sequence: CASSPGQGGPYEQYF. The CDR3 region has the DNA TGTGCCAGCTCGCCCGGACAGGGGGGCCCCTACGAGCAGTACTTC.

This chain connects TRBV4-2 to TRBJ2-2; 8 bases align to TRBD2. The trim removed 0 bases at V and 3 bases at J, leaving 3 bases unmatched. The CDR3 has 16 amino acids. CDR1 is LGHNA, CDR2 YNFKEQ, per germline. The DNA for the CDR3 is TGTGCCAGCAGCCAAGAAGGAGCGGGGGACACCGGGGAGCTGTTTTTT. It encodes CASSQEGAGDTGELFF.

CDR3 amino acids: CASSYRDSYYGYTF. The CDR3 DNA is TGTGCCAGCAGTTACCGGGACAGCTACTATGGCTACACCTTC. This chain links TRBV6-5 with TRBJ1-2; 7 bases are a match to TRBD1. This CDR3 has 14 amino acids. Germline lookup yields CDR1 MNHEY and CDR2 SVGAGI. Losses at the gene ends were 2 bases for V and 3 bases for J; bases not matched to a gene: 3.

V usage is TRBV4-3 and J usage is TRBJ2-3; TRBD2 agrees at 7 bases. The length of the CDR3 is 15 residues. J gave up 6 bases and V 4 bases, and 10 bases lay outside the gene matches. CDR1 and CDR2 (germline): LGHNA, YSLEER. CDR3 sequence (DNA): TGCGCCAGCAGCCTGCGGGAGTCGGGTGGGGATACGCAGTATTTT. The encoded protein is CASSLRESGGDTQYF.

The CDR3: CASRSGGSSYEQYF. The DNA for the CDR3 is TGTGCCAGCAGGTCAGGGGGCAGTTCCTACGAGCAGTACTTC. V usage is TRBV5-8 and J usage is TRBJ2-7, with TRBD1 matching 8 bases. Germline V gene lookup returns CDR1 SGHTS and CDR2 YDEGEE. CDR3 length: 14 residues. V dropped 5 bases and J dropped 1; count of bases not matched to a gene: 5.

V usage is TRBV5-1 and J usage is TRBJ2-2; D is perhaps TRBD1 (6 bases). The CDR3 runs to 14 residues. Trimming left V 2 bases short and J 7 bases short, with 12 bases between. The V gene's germline CDR1 is SGHRS and CDR2 YFSETQ. CDR3 loop: CASSFLQGDGELFF. CDR3 bases: TGCGCCAGCAGCTTCTTACAGGGAGACGGGGAGCTGTTTTTT.

This clone was observed a handful of times. V and J are TRBV7-6 and TRBJ2-2; 15 bases line up with TRBD2. Germline trimming cut 5 bases from V and 6 bases from J; bases unmatched to any gene: 4. Germline lookup yields CDR1 SGHVS and CDR2 FNYEAQ. This CDR3 spans 16 amino acids. CDR3 coding DNA: TGTGCCAGCAGCCGGACTAGCGGGAGGGCAGCCGGGGAGCTGTTTTTT. Protein: CASSRTSGRAAGELFF.

The J gene is TRBJ2-1, the V gene TRBV9; D is possibly TRBD2 (5 bases). This CDR3 has 15 residues. The V gene lost 4 bases and the J gene lost 2 bases, with 13 bases spanning the gap. Germline-derived CDR1 and CDR2 are SGDLS and YYNGEE. As DNA, the CDR3 is TGTGCCAGCAGCTCGACGGGGTCGACCTACAATGAGCAGTTCTTC. This encodes CASSSTGSTYNEQFF.

This clone has just one count. The chain carries TRBV7-2 and TRBJ2-2; TRBD1 is a possible D gene (6 bases). The CDR3 length is 16 residues. Trimming pared 5 bases from V and 5 bases from J, leaving 18 bases between. Germline V CDR1 and CDR2: SGHTA, FQGNSA. For the CDR3, the DNA is TGTGCCAGCAGCCGAATAGGGACATTAAGGACCGGGGAGCTGTTTTTT. Its translation is CASSRIGTLRTGELFF.

J is TRBJ2-7 and V is TRBV10-3; 12 bases line up with TRBD2. This CDR3 contains 14 residues. Germline V gene sequence: CDR1 ENHRY, CDR2 SYGVKD. V gave up 6 bases and J gave up 6 bases; unmatched junction bases: 6. The chain's CDR3 is CAISPGLAGPEQYF. Here the CDR3 DNA reads TGTGCCATCAGCCCGGGACTAGCGGGCCCCGAGCAGTACTTC.

The V call is TRBV27, the J call TRBJ2-5; 8 nucleotides align to TRBD1. The end of the DNA aligns better with TRBJ2-7, so the J call may be wrong. In germline, CDR1 is MNHEY, CDR2 SMNVEV (reference sequence). This CDR3 region has 14 residues. CDR3 loop: CASSLFDRGYEQYF. DNA for the CDR3: TGTGCCAGCAGTTTATTCGACAGGGGCTACGAGCAGTACTTC.

This sequence joins TRBV28 and TRBJ1-2; D call uncertain. CDR1 MDHEN and CDR2 SYDVKM come from the germline V gene. The length of the CDR3 is 13 residues. Trimming removed 11 bases at V and 2 bases at J, with 15 bases between. CDR3 DNA: TGTGCCGCGATCCAGACGGGAAACTATGGCTACACCTTC. Protein sequence: CAAIQTGNYGYTF.

This chain uses TRBV18 with TRBJ2-1; D unresolved. CDR3 length: 16 amino acids. Trimming shortened V by 2 bases and J by 6 bases, and 17 bases separated the two germline ends. CDR1 is KGHSH and CDR2 is LQKENI in the germline V gene. The CDR3 reads CASSPASRVVVNEQFF. In DNA, the CDR3 is TGTGCCAGCTCACCAGCCTCTCGGGTAGTAGTCAATGAGCAGTTCTTC.

The chain has TRBV27 and TRBJ2-1, with 9 bases lining up with TRBD2. Per the germline V gene, CDR1 is MNHEY and CDR2 is SMNVEV (reference sequence). CDR3 size: 15 residues. V lost 5 bases and J lost 5; bases outside the gene matches: 7. CDR3 bases: TGTGCCAGCAGTATCCTCGGACTAGCGAACAATGAGCAGTTCTTC. As protein: CASSILGLANNEQFF.

The J gene is TRBJ2-7, the V gene TRBV30; D may be TRBD2 (6 bases). The length of the CDR3 is 14 residues. Germline CDR1 is GTSNPN and CDR2 is SVGIG (reference sequence). The CDR3 region has the DNA TGTGCGTGTGAACGGGACTCGGGTAGAGGAGAGCAGTACTTC. This translates into CACERDSGRGEQYF.

This chain connects TRBV6-5 to TRBJ2-7; 7 nucleotides align to TRBD1. Germline values: CDR1 MNHEY, CDR2 SVGAGI. CDR3 size: 14 residues. Unmatched junction bases numbered 7, after V lost 8 bases and J lost 0 bases. CDR3 loop: CASVKDRISYEQYF. As DNA, the CDR3 is TGTGCCAGCGTTAAGGACAGGATCTCCTACGAGCAGTACTTC.

The table lists this clone with a count of one. CDR3 sequence: CAWSATKRGVVGAEAFF. CDR3 DNA: TGTGCCTGGAGTGCCACGAAAAGGGGTGTCGTAGGCGCTGAAGCTTTCTTT. The chain employs TRBV30 and TRBJ1-1; D is perhaps TRBD1 (5 bases). CDR1 is GTSNPN and CDR2 is SVGIG in the germline V gene (reference sequence). CDR3 size: 17 residues. V was pared by 1 base and J by 6 bases, with 24 bases between.

The gene calls are TRBV7-8 and TRBJ2-7, with D tentatively TRBD2 (6 bases). CDR3 length: 14 residues. CDR1 is SGHVS and CDR2 is FQNEAQ in the germline V gene. Trimming left V 7 bases short and J 2 bases short, with 15 bases between. The CDR3 loop reads CASTPSGRPYEQYF. The CDR3 DNA sequence: TGTGCCAGCACCCCGAGCGGGCGTCCCTACGAGCAGTACTTC.

This clone was recorded a few times. This chain's CDR3 is CASKGQGQPGELFF. For the CDR3, the DNA is TGTGCCAGCAAAGGACAGGGCCAACCCGGGGAGCTGTTTTTT. The chain couples TRBV2 to TRBJ2-2; 8 bases fit TRBD1. CDR1 and CDR2 (germline): SNHLY, FYNNEI. This CDR3 comprises 14 residues. Trimming cost V 7 bases and J 6 bases; bases outside gene matches: 7. The whole variable domain, remainder taken from reference TRBV2 and TRBJ2-2, is EPEVTQTPSHQVTQMGQEVILRCVPISNHLYFYWYRQILGQKVEFLVSFYNNEISEKSEIFDDQFSVERPDGSNFTLKIRSTKLEDSAMYFCASKGQGQPGELFFGEGSRLTVL.

The chain carries TRBV5-8 and TRBJ2-7; 7 positions agree with TRBD1. Germline V gives CDR1 SGHTS, CDR2 YDEGEE. V dropped 3 bases and J dropped 3; count of bases not matched to a gene: 9. This CDR3 is built from 15 residues. This chain's CDR3 is CASSWETGQFYEQYF. The CDR3 DNA reads as TGTGCCAGCAGCTGGGAAACGGGACAGTTCTACGAGCAGTACTTC.

The chain recombines TRBV6-5 with TRBJ2-7, with 8 bases matching TRBD2. CDR1 is MNHEY, CDR2 SVGAGI, per germline. The CDR3 has 14 residues. The trim removed 4 bases at V and 2 bases at J, leaving 4 bases unmatched. CDR3 nucleotide sequence: TGTGCCAGCAGTTCACGGGAGGGCCCCTACGAGCAGTACTTC. Amino acid sequence: CASSSREGPYEQYF.